What follows is one T cell receptor (beta chain) and its context. Its binding antigen is unknown. Base qualities were left out, and no much larger clone turns up one base away. This sample was taken from a study of shared clonotypes between healthy human individuals (dated by TCRdb to the early 2020s). About the full investigation: The cohort included a few men and a couple of women between 18 and 49 years of age. Per donor, three plates each were used for CD4 naive and CD4 memory, two for CD8 naive, and one for CD8 memory. The study deeply sequenced blood TCR repertoires of about 5 healthy adults to estimate repertoire size and the extent of clonotype sharing between individuals. To increase sequencing depth and limit assay-specific biases, different laboratories used diverse techniques to prepare libraries and sequence TCR repertoires. Per donor, leukapheresis produced somewhere between about 0.8 and 9.5 billion PBMCs.

Overall results and qualifications from the work: Compared with non-shared clonotypes, clonotypes shared by all four sorted-subset donors had higher generation probabilities. Pairwise subsampling indicated that sequencing depth was expected to affect the degree of clonotype sharing among donors. Because the study included a small number of donors, the genetic and exposure-history diversity represented was limited. Roughly 5% of naive CD4, around 3.6% of naive CD8, 2.3% of memory CD4, and 0.4% of memory CD8 clonotypes were shared across a few donors. Larger estimated clonotype richness was generally found for naive subsets than for memory subsets. Rarefaction of sorted-subset datasets indicated incomplete sequencing despite the large sequencing depth. Sampling was restricted to blood, and TCR repertoires in tissue are likely to differ from TCR repertoires in blood.

Using the deep immunoSEQ assay, TCR CDR3 regions were amplified from genomic DNA by multiplex PCR. Extracted genomic DNA from each cell subset was distributed evenly across all wells of several immunoSEQ 96-well plates, and each plate was treated as a replicate. For sorted subsets, roughly 200 ng genomic DNA, equal to 30,000 to 35,000 T cell genomes, was loaded into each replicate PCR. The purified libraries were quantified using a Qubit 3.0 fluorometer, sized with a Bioanalyzer 2100, and then quantified again using the KAPA Library Quantification kit. Every immunoSEQ 96-well plate was sequenced on a dedicated single-read 150-cycle Illumina NextSeq 550 flow cell. The study's processing was this. Because only junctional sequences without quality scores were contained in the immunoSEQ output, filtering matching that applied to full-length reads could not be performed. To assign V/J genes and CDR3, sequences were annotated against IMGT germline references using PyIR, a Python wrapper for IgBLAST v1.9. Reads were filtered out if the reads had weak V/J assignments (E-value above 1e-6), no CDR3, stop codons, out-of-frame junctions, or ambiguous translated residues. V3J clonotypes were defined as sequences sharing an identical inferred V gene, J gene, and CDR3 amino acid sequence. Percentage overlap between repertoires was calculated by dividing the number of shared unique clonotypes by the size of the smaller repertoire. Richness of each repertoire was evaluated using RTK rarefaction, the Chao1 estimator, and Recon v2.1 estimates of unobserved clonotypes. For all TCRbeta clonotypes obtained by the gDNA method from four donors, generation probabilities were computed with OLGA. TCRdb provides this immuneACCESS table in a form limited to in-frame rearrangements. Some clones are lacking; in checked studies, under half of them reflect an unresolved V gene, and why the rest are absent is not known. That table is the source of V, J and clone size, and D and trimming were worked out from the DNA. The sample contains millions of clones, over 85% of them found a single time. Together, the top ten hold 0.35% to 0.5% of the sample.

Healthy HIV-negative adults with no recently reported acute infections or vaccinations were included as donors. All donors were Caucasian adults living in Nashville, Tennessee, USA. CD4+ T cells were enriched by magnetic negative selection; naive cells were then positively selected on CD45RA, and the negative fraction formed the memory subset. Blood was obtained by leukapheresis, after which PBMCs were separated by Ficoll-Histopaque density gradient centrifugation and cryopreserved in liquid nitrogen vapor phase. Purity and quantity of every magnetically sorted T cell population were checked by analytical flow cytometry. Genomic DNA was isolated from each sorted fraction and quantified by UV absorbance on a Nanodrop 2000c. Including the terminal cysteine and phenylalanine, the CDR3 comprises 13 residues. Only the CDR3 DNA stays, 39 bases, in frame from base 1. Taken from the germline V gene, the CDR1 and CDR2 loops are MNHEY and SVGAGI. V is trimmed back by 8 bases and J by 1 base, and the junction contains 4 bases that no gene match accounts for.

The sequenced sample was naive CD4+ T cells from PBMCs. The label giving this sample's cell subset or site can be read as: CD45RA+ positively selected. The sequence came from a man aged 18 to 30 in good health. Some clones in this sample may be carry-over from other donors' samples. The chain employs TRBV6-5 and TRBJ1-1, and TRBD1 aligns with 7 junction nucleotides. CDR3 loop: CASWDRANTEAFF. The nucleotide sequence reads TGTGCCAGCTGGGACAGAGCGAACACTGAAGCTTTCTTT.